This T cell receptor beta chain was sequenced during a study of identical twins. The study's findings and limits: Compared with unrelated sharing, twin-shared out-of-frame alpha sequences had more low-probability sequences.

TCRdb processed the 5' RACE reads anew with MiXCR; each CDR3 protein has one entry. The table lists around 680,000 distinct CDR3 sequences, 8.5% to 9.5% of them singletons. The CDR3 length is 15 residues. V shed 4 bases and J 7 bases; nucleotides not matched to a gene: 11. Germline lookup yields CDR1 SGHRS and CDR2 YFSETQ. Points on this clonotype: Its cognate antigen is unknown.

These data are also associated with another study on yellow fever vaccine responses in identical twins.

The source material was PBMCs. The sequence derives from a woman aged 18-29 years in good health. This sequence joins TRBV5-1 and TRBJ2-7; TRBD1 aligns across 10 bases. The DNA for the CDR3 is TGCGCCAGCAGCACAGGACAGGGGGTAACAAGGGAGCAGTACTTC. Translating it yields CASSTGQGVTREQYF.